This T cell receptor (beta chain) is drawn from a study of blood T cell repertoires in COVID-19. Study at large: T cells, B-cell-depleted T cells, or PBMCs supplied cDNA or gDNA.

Sequencing used immunoSEQ multiplex PCR; TCRdb keeps in-frame clones, though not all of them. The sample consists of 130,000 or so clones, less than 90% of them appearing once. This CDR3 is 16 amino acids long. V dropped 1 base and J dropped 5 bases, with 14 bases sitting between them. Germline-derived CDR1 and CDR2 are LGHNA and YSLEER. The clonotype comes from a woman in her twenties or thirties who had recovered from COVID-19. The sequenced sample consisted of PBMCs or T cells enriched from blood (not recorded which). The V call is TRBV4-3, the J call TRBJ2-2; D possibly corresponds to TRBD1 (5 bases). The CDR3 sequence: CASSQGETVGTGELFF. CDR3 coding DNA: TGCGCCAGCAGCCAAGGCGAGACAGTGGGAACCGGGGAGCTGTTTTTT.